These 20 T cell receptor beta chains share one sample of origin, sequenced in a study of cytomegalovirus exposure and HLA in healthy donors. Vbeta (60) and Jbeta (13) primers were used in the PCR. Produced via immunoSEQ multiplex PCR; TCRdb's table is partial and in-frame only. Found here are about 67,000 clones, 55% to 80% of them singletons; the top ten hold around 2%. What was sequenced was PBMCs. These receptors originate from a woman between 25 and 40 years old in good health and CMV-seronegative.

CDR3 coding DNA: TGTGCCAGCAGTGAAAACCGAGCGGGAGACAATGAGCAGTTCTTC. It yields the protein CASSENRAGDNEQFF. The rearrangement joins TRBV6-1 to TRBJ2-1; 8 bases fit TRBD2. The CDR3 contains 15 residues. Germline CDR1 reads MNHNS; CDR2 reads SASEGT. V dropped 2 bases and J dropped 5; count of bases not matched to a gene: 5.

The sample holds a few counts of this clone. The chain combines TRBV4-1 with TRBJ2-2; 10 bases line up with TRBD2. J was trimmed by 3 bases and V by 4 bases; bases with no gene match: 8. This CDR3 comprises 17 residues. Per the germline V gene, CDR1 is MGHRA and CDR2 is YSYEKL. The CDR3 sequence: CASSRGSSGGYTGELFF. In nucleotides, the CDR3 is TGCGCCAGCAGCCGGGGGTCTAGCGGGGGTTACACCGGGGAGCTGTTTTTT.

This clone was observed a handful of times. The V call is TRBV7-3, the J call TRBJ2-7; D possibly corresponds to TRBD1 (6 bases). With 3 bases removed from V and 2 bases from J, the gap between germline ends came to 14 bases. Germline assignment: CDR1 SGHTA and CDR2 FQGTGA. CDR3 size: 15 residues. This CDR3 is CASSFGQGPAYEQYF. The CDR3 bases are TGTGCCAGCAGCTTCGGGCAGGGGCCGGCCTACGAGCAGTACTTC.

The V gene is TRBV7-9, the J gene TRBJ2-1; a weak D match, TRBD1 (7 bases). Trimming removed 5 bases from V and 9 bases from J, with 17 bases in between. The germline V gene encodes CDR1 SEHNR and CDR2 FQNEAQ (reference sequence). CDR3 length equals 14 residues. In DNA form, the CDR3 reads TGTGCCAGCAGCCCCACAGGGGACTGGGGTGAGCAGTTCTTC. Its translation: CASSPTGDWGEQFF.

The chain employs TRBV10-3 and TRBJ1-2, with D hard to call. The germline V gene encodes CDR1 ENHRY and CDR2 SYGVKD. V was clipped by 3 bases and J by 4 bases, with 12 bases between them. The CDR3 is made up of 14 amino acids. This CDR3 is CAISENPIGYGYTF. The DNA for the CDR3 is TGTGCCATCAGTGAAAATCCGATCGGCTATGGCTACACCTTC.

The chain couples TRBV6-5 to TRBJ2-5; 11 nucleotides line up with TRBD1. The CDR3 contains 15 residues. Germline CDR1 and CDR2: MNHEY and SVGAGI. With V trimmed by 7 bases and J by 1 base, 5 bases remained unmatched. DNA for the CDR3: TGTGCCAGCATACGGGACAGGGGGTCCCAAGAGACCCAGTACTTC. It yields the protein CASIRDRGSQETQYF.

Comments on this clone: The same CDR3 arises from other DNA sequences in this sample as well. V usage is TRBV14 and J usage is TRBJ2-1, with TRBD2 matching over 8 bases. Germline trimming cut 4 bases from V and 6 bases from J; bases unmatched to any gene: 11. This CDR3 comprises 16 residues. Per the germline V gene, CDR1 is SGHDN and CDR2 is FVKESK. The CDR3 loop reads CASSLLSGGAFNEQFF. The CDR3 region has the DNA TGTGCCAGCAGCCTTCTTTCCGGGGGGGCATTCAATGAGCAGTTCTTC.

This chain joins TRBV6-1 and TRBJ1-6; TRBD1 is a possible D gene (6 bases). V gave up 5 bases and J gave up 6 bases, with 14 bases separating them. Germline lookup yields CDR1 MNHNS and CDR2 SASEGT. This CDR3 is 15 amino acids long. The DNA of the CDR3 is TGTGCCAGCAGTCGGGCCGGCAGGGGTAATTCACCCCTCCACTTT. This gives the protein CASSRAGRGNSPLHF.

V and J are TRBV4-2 and TRBJ2-5; 15 nucleotides align to TRBD2. V lost 0 bases and J lost 5; bases outside the gene matches: 1. The CDR3 covers 16 residues. CDR1 LGHNA and CDR2 YNFKEQ come from the germline V gene. The CDR3 region is CASSQDGLAGGETQYF. CDR3 nucleotides: TGTGCCAGCAGCCAAGATGGACTAGCGGGGGGGGAGACCCAGTACTTC.

The rearrangement joins TRBV5-4 to TRBJ2-3; 10 bases line up with TRBD2. CDR3 length: 17 amino acids. J was trimmed by 0 bases and V by 4 bases; bases with no gene match: 8. Germline CDR1 is SGHNT and CDR2 is YYREEE (reference sequence). The CDR3 region is CASSTVAGGPSTDTQYF. DNA of the CDR3: TGTGCCAGCAGCACAGTAGCGGGGGGCCCTAGCACAGATACGCAGTATTTT.

By sample share, this clone is medium-sized. The rearrangement links TRBV4-2 to TRBJ2-1; 10 nucleotides align to TRBD2. The CDR3 length is 17 residues. The germline V gene encodes CDR1 LGHNA and CDR2 YNFKEQ. Trimming took 1 base from V and 3 from J; bases not matched to a gene: 6. The CDR3 is CASSQGLAGVIYNEQFF. The CDR3 DNA follows: TGTGCCAGCAGCCAAGGGCTAGCGGGGGTAATCTACAATGAGCAGTTCTTC.

This clone is a singleton in its sample. The chain couples TRBV2 to TRBJ1-6; no clear D gene. The germline V gene has CDR1 SNHLY and CDR2 FYNNEI. With 3 bases removed from V and 7 bases from J, the gap between germline ends came to 10 bases. The CDR3 has 14 residues. CDR3 nucleotide sequence: TGTGCCAGCAGTGAGGGTTCGGGGAATTCACCCCTCCACTTT. Its translation: CASSEGSGNSPLHF. Using reference TRBV2 and TRBJ1-6 for the parts outside the CDR3, the full variable domain is EPEVTQTPSHQVTQMGQEVILRCVPISNHLYFYWYRQILGQKVEFLVSFYNNEISEKSEIFDDQFSVERPDGSNFTLKIRSTKLEDSAMYFCASSEGSGNSPLHFGNGTRLTVT.

The table lists this clone with a few counts. The chain has TRBV5-1 and TRBJ2-5, with TRBD2 matching over 11 bases. The closer fit of TRBJ2-7 to the DNA end suggests the J call may be wrong. CDR1 is SGHRS, CDR2 YFSETQ, per germline. CDR3 length equals 16 residues. The CDR3 DNA reads TGCGCCAGCAGCCTAGGAGCTAGCGGGGGGCCCTACGAGCAGTACTTC. It yields the protein CASSLGASGGPYEQYF.

The chain has TRBV7-8 and TRBJ2-3; D is unresolved. V was trimmed by 4 bases and J by 2 bases, leaving 4 bases between them. Germline assignment: CDR1 SGHVS and CDR2 FQNEAQ. The CDR3 runs to 12 residues. CDR3 region: CASSSNTDTQYF. The DNA of the CDR3 is TGTGCCAGCAGCTCTAACACAGATACGCAGTATTTT.

The rearrangement links TRBV6-5 to TRBJ1-6; D is possibly TRBD1 (6 bases). Trimming took 6 bases from V and 10 from J, leaving 13 bases between them. This CDR3 region has 13 residues. CDR1 is MNHEY, CDR2 SVGAGI, per germline. CDR3: CASSRYRESPLHF. Written as DNA, the CDR3 is TGTGCCAGCAGCCGATACAGGGAATCACCCCTCCACTTT.

Of note for this clone: An end of the junction differs from the germline gene, which may be a read error. The chain is built from TRBV19 and TRBJ2-5; TRBD1 agrees at 10 bases. CDR1 and CDR2 from the germline V gene are LNHDA and SQIVND (reference sequence). The CDR3 contains 16 residues. CDR3: CASSLGQGDYHETQYF. The CDR3 DNA reads as TGTGCCAGTAGTTTAGGACAGGGGGACTACCATGAGACCCAGTACTTC. Using reference TRBV19 and TRBJ2-5 for the parts outside the CDR3, the full variable domain is DGGITQSPKYLFRKEGQNVTLSCEQNLNHDAMYWYRQDPGQGLRLIYYSQIVNDFQKGDIAEGYSVSREKKESFPLTVTSAQKNPTAFYLCASSLGQGDYHETQYFGPGTRLLVL.

The chain employs TRBV6-5 and TRBJ1-2, with D possibly matching TRBD1 (6 bases). The CDR3 totals 14 residues. Trimming removed 0 bases from V and 6 bases from J, with 11 bases in between. Germline values: CDR1 MNHEY, CDR2 SVGAGI. CDR3 coding DNA: TGTGCCAGCAGTTACTCGCGGGGGGCGCATGGCTACACCTTC. This codes for CASSYSRGAHGYTF.

This clone appeared many times. The rearrangement uses TRBV6-1 and TRBJ1-5, with a possible D match to TRBD1 (5 bases). Germline-derived CDR1 and CDR2 are MNHNS and SASEGT. V lost 2 bases, J lost 7 bases, and 12 bases lay in between. The CDR3 runs 14 residues. The DNA of the CDR3 is TGTGCCAGCAGTGAACTGGGGGGGGACCAGCCCCAGCATTTT. As protein: CASSELGGDQPQHF.

The chain has TRBV4-2 and TRBJ1-2; D is undetermined. Germline CDR1 LGHNA, CDR2 YNFKEQ. There are 12 residues in the CDR3. V was pared by 5 bases and J by 7 bases, with 11 bases between. For the CDR3, the DNA is TGTGCCAGCAGCTGGAGGAACGGTGGCTACACCTTC. It specifies CASSWRNGGYTF.

The chain couples TRBV19 to TRBJ1-5; possibly TRBD1 for D (5 bases). CDR3 length: 14 residues. The V end was cut by 3 bases, the J end by 5 bases, with 11 bases between. Germline V lookup: CDR1 LNHDA, CDR2 SQIVND (reference sequence). This CDR3 is CASSITGGYQPQHF. The DNA of the CDR3 is TGTGCCAGTAGTATTACGGGGGGTTATCAGCCCCAGCATTTT.